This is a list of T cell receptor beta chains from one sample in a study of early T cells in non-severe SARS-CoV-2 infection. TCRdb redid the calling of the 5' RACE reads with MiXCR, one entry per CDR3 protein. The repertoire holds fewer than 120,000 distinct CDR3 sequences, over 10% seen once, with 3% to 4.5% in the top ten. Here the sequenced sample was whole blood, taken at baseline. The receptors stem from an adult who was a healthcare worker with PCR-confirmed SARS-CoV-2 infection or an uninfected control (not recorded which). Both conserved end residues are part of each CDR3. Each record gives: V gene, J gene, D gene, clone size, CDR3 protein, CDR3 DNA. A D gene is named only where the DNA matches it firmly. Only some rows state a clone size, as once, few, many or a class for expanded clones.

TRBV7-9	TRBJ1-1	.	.	CASSLASDTEAFF	TGTGCCAGCAGCTTAGCGTCGGACACTGAAGCTTTCTTT
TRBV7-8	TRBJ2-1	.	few	CASSLRVHNEQFF	TGTGCCAGCAGCCTCCGGGTCCACAATGAGCAGTTCTTC
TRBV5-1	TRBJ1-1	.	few	CATRRDPNMNTEAFF	TGCGCCACCAGAAGGGACCCGAACATGAACACTGAAGCTTTCTTT
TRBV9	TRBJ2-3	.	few	CASSVLPSDTQYF	TGTGCCAGCAGCGTCCTACCATCGGATACGCAGTATTTT
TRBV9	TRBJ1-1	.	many	CASSPDELSEAFF	TGTGCCAGCAGCCCAGACGAATTATCTGAAGCTTTCTTT
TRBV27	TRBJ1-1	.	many	CASSPNAGANTEAFF	TGTGCCAGCAGTCCCAATGCAGGGGCGAACACTGAAGCTTTCTTT
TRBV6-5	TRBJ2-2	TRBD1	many	CASRPDRGHTGELFF	TGTGCCAGCAGGCCCGACAGGGGTCACACCGGGGAGCTGTTTTTT
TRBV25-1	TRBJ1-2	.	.	CASSAQGFYGYTF	TGTGCCAGCAGTGCTCAGGGGTTCTATGGCTACACCTTC
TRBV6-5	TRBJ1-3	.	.	CASSLDAVSGNTIYF	TGTGCCAGCAGTCTGGACGCCGTCTCTGGAAACACCATATATTTT
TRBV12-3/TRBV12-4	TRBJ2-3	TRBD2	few	CASSGLAGGPDTQYF	TGTGCCAGCAGTGGCCTAGCGGGAGGCCCAGATACGCAGTATTTT
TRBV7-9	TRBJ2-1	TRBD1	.	CASSWGQGESNEQFF	TGTGCCAGCAGCTGGGGACAGGGTGAATCCAATGAGCAGTTCTTC
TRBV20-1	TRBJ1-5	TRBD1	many	CSARDHRGGNQPQHF	TGCAGTGCTAGAGATCACAGGGGCGGCAATCAGCCCCAGCATTTT
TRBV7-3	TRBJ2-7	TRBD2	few	CASSLIRGGGSSYEQYF	TGTGCCAGCAGCTTAATCCGGGGTGGCGGGAGCTCCTACGAGCAGTACTTC
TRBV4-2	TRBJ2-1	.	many	CASSQEWLKYNEQFF	TGTGCCAGCAGCCAAGAGTGGCTGAAGTACAATGAGCAGTTCTTC
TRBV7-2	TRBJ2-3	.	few	CASRLDSGTDTQYF	TGTGCCAGCAGACTAGATTCGGGCACAGATACGCAGTATTTT
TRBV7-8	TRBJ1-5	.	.	CASSFTSGQPQHF	TGTGCCAGCAGCTTTACATCAGGCCAGCCCCAGCATTTT
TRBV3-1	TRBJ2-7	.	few	CASSLNLGVEQYF	TGTGCCAGCAGCCTTAACCTAGGAGTTGAGCAGTACTTC
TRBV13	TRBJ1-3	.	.	CASSLGAASPGNTIYF	TGTGCCAGCAGCTTAGGAGCGGCCAGCCCTGGAAACACCATATATTTT
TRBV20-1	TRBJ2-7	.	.	CSAKALSSYEQYF	TGCAGTGCTAAGGCGTTGAGCTCCTACGAGCAGTACTTC
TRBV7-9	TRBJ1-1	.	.	CASSFSGTPRVAEAFF	TGTGCCAGCAGTTTTTCCGGGACCCCCAGAGTCGCTGAAGCTTTCTTT
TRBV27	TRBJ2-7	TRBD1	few	CASSTYPGQGYEQYF	TGTGCCAGCAGTACCTATCCGGGACAGGGCTACGAGCAGTACTTC
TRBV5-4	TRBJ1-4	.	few	CASSTGSRNEKLFF	TGTGCCAGCAGCACAGGGTCCAGGAATGAAAAACTGTTTTTT
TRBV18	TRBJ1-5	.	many	CASSVGDSNQPQHF	TGTGCCAGCTCAGTTGGGGATAGCAATCAGCCCCAGCATTTT
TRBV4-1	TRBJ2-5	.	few	CASSQDGEETQYF	TGCGCCAGCAGCCAAGACGGCGAAGAGACCCAGTACTTC
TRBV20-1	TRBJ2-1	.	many	CSARPGLYSNEQFF	TGCAGTGCTAGGCCGGGACTCTACAGCAATGAGCAGTTCTTC
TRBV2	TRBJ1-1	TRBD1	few	CASSYSGTGNTEAFF	TGTGCCAGCAGTTATAGCGGGACAGGGAACACTGAAGCTTTCTTT
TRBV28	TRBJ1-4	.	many	CASRPWGSTNEKLFF	TGTGCCAGCCGTCCGTGGGGGTCAACTAATGAAAAACTGTTTTTT
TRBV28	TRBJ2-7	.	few	CASSLFGGDYEQYF	TGTGCCAGCAGTTTATTTGGGGGAGATTACGAGCAGTACTTC
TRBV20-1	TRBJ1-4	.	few	CSAPGLAREKLFF	TGCAGTGCGCCGGGACTCGCTCGTGAAAAACTGTTTTTT
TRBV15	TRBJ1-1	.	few	CATSRSGTYANTEAFF	TGTGCCACCAGCAGATCTGGGACCTACGCAAACACTGAAGCTTTCTTT
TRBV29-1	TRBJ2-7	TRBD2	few	CSVEGTSRIEQYF	TGCAGCGTTGAAGGGACTAGCCGCATCGAGCAGTACTTC
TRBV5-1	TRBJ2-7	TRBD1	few	CASKRGPAHEQYF	TGCGCCAGCAAGAGGGGGCCCGCCCACGAGCAGTACTTC
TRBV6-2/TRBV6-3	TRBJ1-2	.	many	CASSYVGALGYTF	TGTGCCAGCAGTTACGTGGGGGCGCTGGGCTACACCTTC
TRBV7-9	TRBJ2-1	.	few	CASSFSRPQQFF	TGTGCCAGCAGCTTTTCGCGGCCTCAGCAGTTCTTC
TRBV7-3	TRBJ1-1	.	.	CASRPYATVNTEAFF	TGTGCCAGCAGGCCGTACGCAACAGTAAACACTGAAGCTTTCTTT
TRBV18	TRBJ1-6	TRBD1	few	CASSLTGGYNSPLHF	TGTGCCAGCTCACTTACAGGGGGCTATAATTCACCCCTCCACTTT
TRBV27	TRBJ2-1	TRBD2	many	CASSFRTSANNEQFF	TGTGCCAGCAGTTTCCGGACTAGCGCTAACAATGAGCAGTTCTTC
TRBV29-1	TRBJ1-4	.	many	CSVEDRPARDREKLFF	TGCAGCGTTGAAGACAGGCCCGCGAGGGATCGTGAAAAACTGTTTTTT
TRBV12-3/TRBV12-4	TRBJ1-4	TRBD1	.	CATRQGAAEKLFF	TGTGCCACCCGACAGGGGGCGGCTGAAAAACTGTTTTTT
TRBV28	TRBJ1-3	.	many	CASSRGQGGNTIYF	TGTGCCAGCAGCCGAGGTCAGGGAGGAAACACCATATATTTT
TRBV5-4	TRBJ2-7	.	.	CASSLGSGTGRYEQYF	TGTGCCAGCAGCTTGGGCTCCGGGACTGGGAGGTACGAGCAGTACTTC
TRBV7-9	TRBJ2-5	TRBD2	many	CASSSGLAGNVETQYF	TGTGCCAGCAGCTCCGGACTAGCGGGAAACGTAGAGACCCAGTACTTC
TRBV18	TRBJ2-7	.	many	CASSPRLASGDYEQYF	TGTGCCAGCTCACCACGCTTGGCGTCGGGTGACTACGAGCAGTACTTC
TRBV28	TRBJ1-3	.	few	CASSSRASLSGNTIYF	TGTGCCAGCAGCTCAAGGGCCTCCCTCTCTGGAAACACCATATATTTT
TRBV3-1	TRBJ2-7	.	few	CASSQWPDHEQYF	TGTGCCAGCAGCCAATGGCCGGACCACGAGCAGTACTTC
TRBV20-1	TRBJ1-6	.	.	CSARASGGPNSPLHF	TGCAGTGCTAGAGCCTCCGGGGGGCCGAATTCACCCCTCCACTTT
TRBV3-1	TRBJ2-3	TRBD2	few	CASSQISGTSGRDTQYF	TGTGCCAGCAGCCAAATTTCCGGGACTAGCGGGAGGGATACGCAGTATTTT
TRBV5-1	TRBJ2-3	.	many	CASSLVPGDTQYF	TGCGCCAGCAGCTTGGTACCGGGGGATACGCAGTATTTT